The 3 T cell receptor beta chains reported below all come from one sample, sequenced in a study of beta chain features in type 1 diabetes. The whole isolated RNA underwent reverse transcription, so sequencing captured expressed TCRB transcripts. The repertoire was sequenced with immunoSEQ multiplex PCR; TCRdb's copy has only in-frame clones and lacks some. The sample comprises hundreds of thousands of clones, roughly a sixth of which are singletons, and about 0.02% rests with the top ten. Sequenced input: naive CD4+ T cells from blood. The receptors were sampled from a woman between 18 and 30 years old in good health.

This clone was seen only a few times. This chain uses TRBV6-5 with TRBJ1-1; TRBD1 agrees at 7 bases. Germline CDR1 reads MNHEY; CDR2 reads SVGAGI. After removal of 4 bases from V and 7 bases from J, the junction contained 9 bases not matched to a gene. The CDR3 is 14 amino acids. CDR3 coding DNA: TGTGCCAGCAGTTTCAGACAGGGTGGTGATGAAGCTTTCTTT. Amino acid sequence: CASSFRQGGDEAFF.

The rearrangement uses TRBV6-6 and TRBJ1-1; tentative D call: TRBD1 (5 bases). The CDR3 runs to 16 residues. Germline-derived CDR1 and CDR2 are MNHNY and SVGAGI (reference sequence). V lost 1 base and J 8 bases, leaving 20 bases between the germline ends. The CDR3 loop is CASSYFYPGAAQEAFF. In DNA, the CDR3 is TGTGCCAGCAGTTACTTTTACCCTGGGGCAGCCCAAGAAGCTTTCTTT.

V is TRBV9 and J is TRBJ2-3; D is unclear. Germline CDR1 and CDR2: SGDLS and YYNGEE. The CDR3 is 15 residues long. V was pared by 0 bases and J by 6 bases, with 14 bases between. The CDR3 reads CASSVGSGVSDTQYF. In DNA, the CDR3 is TGTGCCAGCAGCGTAGGTAGTGGGGTTAGTGATACGCAGTATTTT.